The present T cell receptor (beta chain) was sequenced within a study of identical twins. TCRdb processed the 5' RACE reads anew with MiXCR; each CDR3 protein has one entry. The data show approximately 240,000 distinct CDR3 sequences, with about 14% seen just once and approximately 8.8% held by the top ten. CDR1 is SGHTA, CDR2 FQGTGA, per germline. With 0 bases clipped from V and 3 bases from J, the junction kept 9 bases outside the gene matches. CDR3 length: 17 residues. Notes on the study in general: For zero-insertion analyses, partial confounding could come from invariant MAIT and iNKT cells. Whereas memory repertoires showed no such difference, abundant cord blood beta clonotypes carried fewer insertions. In drawing conclusions, the study used cross-sectional statistical analysis and did not follow the same donors.

This clonotype was detected only a few times. Antigen unknown. The sample consisted of memory (CD45RO+) T cells sorted from blood. This sequence joins TRBV7-3 and TRBJ2-3, with TRBD2 matching over 7 bases. The receptor's source is a woman between 18 and 29 years old in good health. This CDR3 is CASSLTGTNTRTDTQYF. As DNA, the CDR3 is TGTGCCAGCAGCTTAACCGGGACTAACACTCGAACAGATACGCAGTATTTT.